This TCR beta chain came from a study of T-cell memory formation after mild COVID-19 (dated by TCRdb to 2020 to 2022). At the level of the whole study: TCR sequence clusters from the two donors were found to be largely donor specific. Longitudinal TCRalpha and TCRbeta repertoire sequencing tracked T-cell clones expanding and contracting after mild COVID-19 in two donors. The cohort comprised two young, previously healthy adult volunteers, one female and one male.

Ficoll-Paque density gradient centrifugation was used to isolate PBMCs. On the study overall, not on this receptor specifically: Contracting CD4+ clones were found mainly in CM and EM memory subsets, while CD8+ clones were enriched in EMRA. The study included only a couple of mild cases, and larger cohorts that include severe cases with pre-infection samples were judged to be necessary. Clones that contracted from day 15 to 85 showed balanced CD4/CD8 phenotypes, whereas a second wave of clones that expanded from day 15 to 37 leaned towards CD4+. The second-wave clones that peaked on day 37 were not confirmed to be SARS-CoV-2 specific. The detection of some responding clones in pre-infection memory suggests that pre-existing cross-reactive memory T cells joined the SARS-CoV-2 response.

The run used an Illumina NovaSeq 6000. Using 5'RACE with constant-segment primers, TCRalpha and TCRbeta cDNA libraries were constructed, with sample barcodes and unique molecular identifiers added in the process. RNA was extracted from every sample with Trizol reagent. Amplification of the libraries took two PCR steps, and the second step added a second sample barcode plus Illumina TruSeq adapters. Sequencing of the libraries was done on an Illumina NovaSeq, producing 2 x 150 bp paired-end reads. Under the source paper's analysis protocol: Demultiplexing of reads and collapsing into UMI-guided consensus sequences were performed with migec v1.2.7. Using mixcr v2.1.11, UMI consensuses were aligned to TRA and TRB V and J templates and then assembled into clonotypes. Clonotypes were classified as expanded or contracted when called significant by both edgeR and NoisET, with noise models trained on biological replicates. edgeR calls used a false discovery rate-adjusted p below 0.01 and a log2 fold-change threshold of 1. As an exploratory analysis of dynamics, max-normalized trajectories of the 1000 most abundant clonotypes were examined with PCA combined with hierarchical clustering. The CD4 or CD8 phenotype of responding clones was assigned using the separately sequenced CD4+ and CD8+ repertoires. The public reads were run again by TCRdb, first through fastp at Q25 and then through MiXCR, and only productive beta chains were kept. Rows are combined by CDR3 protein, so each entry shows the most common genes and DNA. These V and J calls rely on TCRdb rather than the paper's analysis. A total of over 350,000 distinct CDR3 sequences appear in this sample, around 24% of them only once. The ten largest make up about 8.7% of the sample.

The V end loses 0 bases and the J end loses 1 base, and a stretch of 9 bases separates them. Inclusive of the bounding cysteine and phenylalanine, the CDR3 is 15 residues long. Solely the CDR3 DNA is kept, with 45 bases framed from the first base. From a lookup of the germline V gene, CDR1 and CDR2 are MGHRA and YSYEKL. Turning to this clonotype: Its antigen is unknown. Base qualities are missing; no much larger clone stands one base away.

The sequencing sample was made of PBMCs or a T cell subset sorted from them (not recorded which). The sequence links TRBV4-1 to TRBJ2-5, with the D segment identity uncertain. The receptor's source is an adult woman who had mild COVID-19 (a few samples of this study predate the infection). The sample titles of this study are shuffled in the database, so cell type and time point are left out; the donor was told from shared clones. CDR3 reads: CASSQEGRSQETQYF. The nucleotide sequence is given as TGCGCCAGCAGCCAAGAGGGCAGGAGCCAAGAGACCCAGTACTTC.